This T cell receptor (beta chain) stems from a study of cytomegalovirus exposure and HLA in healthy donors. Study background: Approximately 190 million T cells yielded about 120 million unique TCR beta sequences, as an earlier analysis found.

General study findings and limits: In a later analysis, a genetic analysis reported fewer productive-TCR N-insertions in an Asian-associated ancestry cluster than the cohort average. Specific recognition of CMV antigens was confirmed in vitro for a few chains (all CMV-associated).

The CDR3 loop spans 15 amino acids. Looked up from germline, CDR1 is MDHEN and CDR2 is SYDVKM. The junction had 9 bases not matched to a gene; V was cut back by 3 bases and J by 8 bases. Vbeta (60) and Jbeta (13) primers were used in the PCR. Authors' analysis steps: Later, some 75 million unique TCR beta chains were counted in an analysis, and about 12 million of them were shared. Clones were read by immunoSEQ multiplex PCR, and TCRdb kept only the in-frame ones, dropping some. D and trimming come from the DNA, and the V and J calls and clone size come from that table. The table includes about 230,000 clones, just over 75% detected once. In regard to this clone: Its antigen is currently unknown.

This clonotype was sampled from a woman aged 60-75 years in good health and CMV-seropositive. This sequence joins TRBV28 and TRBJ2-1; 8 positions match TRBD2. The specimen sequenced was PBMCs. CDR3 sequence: CASSLFAGGPDEQFF. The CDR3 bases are TGTGCCAGCAGTTTGTTTGCGGGAGGCCCTGATGAGCAGTTCTTC. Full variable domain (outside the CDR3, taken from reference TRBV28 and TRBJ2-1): DVKVTQSSRYLVKRTGEKVFLECVQDMDHENMFWYRQDPGLGLRLIYFSYDVKMKEKGDIPEGYSVSREKKERFSLILESASTNQTSMYLCASSLFAGGPDEQFFGPGTRLTVL.